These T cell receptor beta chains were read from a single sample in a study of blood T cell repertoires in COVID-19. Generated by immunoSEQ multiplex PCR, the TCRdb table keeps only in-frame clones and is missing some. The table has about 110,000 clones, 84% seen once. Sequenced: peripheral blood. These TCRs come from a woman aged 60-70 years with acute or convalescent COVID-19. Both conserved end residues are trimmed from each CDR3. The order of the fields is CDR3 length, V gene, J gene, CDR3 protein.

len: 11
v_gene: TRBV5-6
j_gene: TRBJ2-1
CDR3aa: ASSLVLVPGQF

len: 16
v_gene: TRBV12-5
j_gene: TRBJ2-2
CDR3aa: ASGLAPIGGGNTGELF

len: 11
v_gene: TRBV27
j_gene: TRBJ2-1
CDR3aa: ASREAGYNEQF

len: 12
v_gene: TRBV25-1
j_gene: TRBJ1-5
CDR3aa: ASAGGITNQPQH

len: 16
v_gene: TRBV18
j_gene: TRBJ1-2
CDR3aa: ASSPVALRQGFFGGYT

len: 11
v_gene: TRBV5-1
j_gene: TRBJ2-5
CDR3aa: ASSLNRDETQY

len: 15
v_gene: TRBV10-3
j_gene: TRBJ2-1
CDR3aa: AISSSGGPSSYNEQF

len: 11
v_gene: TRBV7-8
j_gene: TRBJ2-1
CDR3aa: ASSSQGYNEQF

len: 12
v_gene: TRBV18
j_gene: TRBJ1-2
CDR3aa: ASSPGYRNYGYT

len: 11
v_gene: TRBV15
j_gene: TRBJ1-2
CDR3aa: ATSKGEGYGYT

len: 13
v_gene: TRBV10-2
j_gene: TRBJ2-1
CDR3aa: ASRILADSYNEQF

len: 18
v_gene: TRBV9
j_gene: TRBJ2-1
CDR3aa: ASSGSRGEGGGSSYNEQF

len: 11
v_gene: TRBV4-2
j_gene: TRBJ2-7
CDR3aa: ASSQQTAYEQY

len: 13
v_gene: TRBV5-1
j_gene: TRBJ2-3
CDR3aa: ASSRGDWNTDTQY

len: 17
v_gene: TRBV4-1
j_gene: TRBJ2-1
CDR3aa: ASSLKHPPGQITSGEQF

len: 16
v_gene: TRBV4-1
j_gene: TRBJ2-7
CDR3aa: ASSQEGFRGGVSYEQY

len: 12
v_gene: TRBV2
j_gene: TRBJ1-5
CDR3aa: ASSPWTGNQPQH

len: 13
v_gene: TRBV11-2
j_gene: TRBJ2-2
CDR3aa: ASSLDRVNTGELF

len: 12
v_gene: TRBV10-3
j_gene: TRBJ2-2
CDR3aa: AIGTVANTGELF

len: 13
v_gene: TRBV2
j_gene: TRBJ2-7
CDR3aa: ASSAGQGLYDEQY

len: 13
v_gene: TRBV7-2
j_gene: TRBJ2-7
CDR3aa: ASSLGPASSYEQY

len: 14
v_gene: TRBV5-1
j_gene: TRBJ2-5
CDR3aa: ASSALVPAGQETQY

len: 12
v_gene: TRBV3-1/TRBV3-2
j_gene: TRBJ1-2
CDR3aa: ASSQGTGPIGYT

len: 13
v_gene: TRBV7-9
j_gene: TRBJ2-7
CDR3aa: ASSLERQGPWEQY

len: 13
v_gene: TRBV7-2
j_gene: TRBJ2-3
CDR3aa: ASSSRRGSTDTQY

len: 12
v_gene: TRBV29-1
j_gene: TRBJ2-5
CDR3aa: SVAPGAAQETQY

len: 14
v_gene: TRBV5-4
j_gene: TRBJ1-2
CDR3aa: ASSQPNRGPHYGYT

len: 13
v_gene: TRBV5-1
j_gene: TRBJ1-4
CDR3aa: ASSSLQGGAEKLF

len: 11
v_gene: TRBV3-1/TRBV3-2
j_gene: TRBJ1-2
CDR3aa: ASSQGQGHGYT

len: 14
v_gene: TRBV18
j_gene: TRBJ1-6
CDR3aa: ASSTWTGGNNSPLH

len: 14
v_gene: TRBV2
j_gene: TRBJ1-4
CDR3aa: ASSELGDATNEKLF

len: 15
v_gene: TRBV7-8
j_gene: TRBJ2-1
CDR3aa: ASSLGGYTSGKNEQF

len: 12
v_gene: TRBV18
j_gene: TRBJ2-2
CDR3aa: ASSREGRGGELF